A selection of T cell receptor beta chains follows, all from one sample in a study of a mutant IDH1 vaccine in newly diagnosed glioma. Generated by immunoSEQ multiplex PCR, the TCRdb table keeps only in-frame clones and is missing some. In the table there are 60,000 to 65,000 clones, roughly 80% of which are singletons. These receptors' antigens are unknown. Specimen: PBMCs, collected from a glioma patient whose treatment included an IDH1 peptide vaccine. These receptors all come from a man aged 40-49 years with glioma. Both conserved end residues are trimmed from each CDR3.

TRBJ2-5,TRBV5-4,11,ASSFDSQETQY
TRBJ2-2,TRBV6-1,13,ASSEHGGLWGELF
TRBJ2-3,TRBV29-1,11,SVTQGAVDTQY
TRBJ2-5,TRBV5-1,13,ASSLLAGVLETQY
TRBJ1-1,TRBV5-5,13,ASSRTTAMNTEAF
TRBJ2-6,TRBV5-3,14,ARSFLPGTGANVLT
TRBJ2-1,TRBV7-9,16,ASYSSGRSLFHSDEQF
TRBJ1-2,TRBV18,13,ASSPPGQGHYGYT
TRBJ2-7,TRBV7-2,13,ASSAIQGGPYEQY
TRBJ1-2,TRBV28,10,ASSYRAWGYT
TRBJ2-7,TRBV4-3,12,ASSQRTSGYEQY
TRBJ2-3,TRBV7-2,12,ASTQGTSTDTQY
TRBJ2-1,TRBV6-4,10,ASSGTGGEQF
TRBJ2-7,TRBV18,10,ASSGGKHEQY
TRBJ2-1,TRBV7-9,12,ASSFRGRAGPQF
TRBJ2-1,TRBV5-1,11,ASSGTGGREQF
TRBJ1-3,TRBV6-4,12,ASSAGTAVNTIY
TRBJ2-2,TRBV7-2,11,ASSQIEGRELF
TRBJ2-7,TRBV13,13,ASTTTGVPGYEQY
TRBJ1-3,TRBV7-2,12,ASSLGGQGNTIY
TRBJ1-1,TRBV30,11,AWTGTLRTEAF
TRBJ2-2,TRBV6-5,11,ASRGPNTGELF
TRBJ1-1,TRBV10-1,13,ASSDPGQGNTEAF
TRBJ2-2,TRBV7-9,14,ASRSFRGADTGELF
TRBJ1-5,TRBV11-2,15,ASSQPPRRPSNQPQH
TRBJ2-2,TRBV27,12,ASSMLQGTGELF
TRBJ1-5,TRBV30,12,AWSLDREHQPQH
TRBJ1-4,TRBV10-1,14,ASTISDGPTNEKLF
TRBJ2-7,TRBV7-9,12,ASSPRDGGYEQY
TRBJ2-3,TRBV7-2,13,ASSLSGKDTDTQY
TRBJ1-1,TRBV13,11,ASSFRGNTEAF
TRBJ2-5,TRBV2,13,ASSARRVSQETQY
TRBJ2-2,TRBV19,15,ASSLEHADLATGELF
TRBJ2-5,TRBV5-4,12,ASNQDHRQETQY
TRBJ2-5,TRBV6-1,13,ASSENRGLGETQY
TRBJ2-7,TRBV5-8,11,ASSQSASYEQY
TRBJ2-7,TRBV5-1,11,ASSVDHGYEQY
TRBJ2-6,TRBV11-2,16,ASSLSGLHDSGANVLT
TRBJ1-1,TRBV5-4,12,ASSASHRDTEAF
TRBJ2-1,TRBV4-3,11,ASSQWPGPQQF
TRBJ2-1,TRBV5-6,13,ASSLVQRENNEQF
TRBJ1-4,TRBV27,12,ASSPPGLGEKLF
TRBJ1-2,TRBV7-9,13,ASSLDGTGNYGYT
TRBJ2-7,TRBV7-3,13,ASSNTSSFSYEQY
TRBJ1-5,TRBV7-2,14,ASSPSWGRVSQPQH
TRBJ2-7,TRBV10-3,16,AISGGIQASRLSYEQY
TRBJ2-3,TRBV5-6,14,ASSLERRGPTDTQY
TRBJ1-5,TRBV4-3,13,ASSQGLDANQPQH
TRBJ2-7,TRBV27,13,ASRPRDRVLHEQY
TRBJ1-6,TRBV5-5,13,ASSSGPRKNSPLH
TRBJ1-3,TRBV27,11,ASRRAGGNTIY
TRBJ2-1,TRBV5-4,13,ASSLAGPYRNEQF
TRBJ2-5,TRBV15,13,ATSRDPSGARDQY
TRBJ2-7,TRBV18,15,ASSPMGQRQVPYEQY
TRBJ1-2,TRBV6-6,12,ASTTGGAFYGYT
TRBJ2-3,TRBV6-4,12,ASSDGPVPDTQY
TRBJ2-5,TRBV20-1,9,SAWGPGAQY